The TCR beta chain under discussion was sequenced for a study of tumor-infiltrating lymphocytes in oesophageal squamous cell carcinoma. TCRdb passed the PCR reads through MiXCR, listing each CDR3 protein once. The repertoire holds 20,000 or so distinct CDR3 sequences, with 35% to 45% as singletons. Germline CDR1 is SGHVS and CDR2 is FNYEAQ. This CDR3 region has 15 residues. Trimming cost V 2 bases and J 5 bases; bases outside gene matches: 6. The chain carries TRBV7-6 and TRBJ2-5; TRBD1 matches at 9 bases. The sequencing input was normal esophageal tissue next to the tumor. The receptor was isolated from a male donor with esophageal squamous cell carcinoma. CDR3 loop: CASSLKGQGRETQYF. The DNA of the CDR3 is TGTGCCAGCAGCTTAAAGGGACAGGGCCGGGAGACCCAGTACTTC.